This T cell receptor (beta chain) was documented in a study of blood T cells in healthy people across ages. Study results and limitations: Those diversity estimates obtained from one million T cells were thought to be underestimates. Donor CMV infection status was unknown, possibly confounding age-related changes in expanded clonotypes.

Then a second PCR, running about 6 to 12 cycles, was carried out with a sample-barcoded 5' primer and a J-beta primer mix. TCRdb re-derived calls from the 5' RACE reads in MiXCR, one entry per CDR3 protein. The sample holds some 800,000 distinct CDR3 sequences, just under 25% seen once. This clonotype was picked up a small number of times. Its cognate antigen is unknown. The same sample was also used in a study of T cells of mothers and their children. As that report states: Material was donated by three healthy Caucasian mothers and their six children. Compared with unrelated pairs, related mother-child pairs had slightly higher, non-significant overlap.

The sample taken for sequencing was blood. The origin of this receptor is a boy younger than 18 in good health.

CDR3 in amino acids: CSVVVSYPYGYTF. CDR3 nucleotides: TGCAGCGTTGTTGTCAGCTACCCCTATGGCTACACCTTC. This chain connects TRBV29-1 to TRBJ1-2; D gene ambiguous. Trimming took off 4 bases at V and 4 bases at J, with 13 bases between the two ends. Looked up from germline, CDR1 is SQVTM and CDR2 is ANQGSEA. This CDR3 has 13 residues. The full variable domain, its missing parts supplied by reference TRBV29-1 and TRBJ1-2, is SAVISQKPSRDICQRGTSLTIQCQVDSQVTMMFWYRQQPGQSLTLIATANQGSEATYESGFVIDKFPISRPNLTFSTLTVSNMSPEDSSIYLCSVVVSYPYGYTFGSGTRLTVV.